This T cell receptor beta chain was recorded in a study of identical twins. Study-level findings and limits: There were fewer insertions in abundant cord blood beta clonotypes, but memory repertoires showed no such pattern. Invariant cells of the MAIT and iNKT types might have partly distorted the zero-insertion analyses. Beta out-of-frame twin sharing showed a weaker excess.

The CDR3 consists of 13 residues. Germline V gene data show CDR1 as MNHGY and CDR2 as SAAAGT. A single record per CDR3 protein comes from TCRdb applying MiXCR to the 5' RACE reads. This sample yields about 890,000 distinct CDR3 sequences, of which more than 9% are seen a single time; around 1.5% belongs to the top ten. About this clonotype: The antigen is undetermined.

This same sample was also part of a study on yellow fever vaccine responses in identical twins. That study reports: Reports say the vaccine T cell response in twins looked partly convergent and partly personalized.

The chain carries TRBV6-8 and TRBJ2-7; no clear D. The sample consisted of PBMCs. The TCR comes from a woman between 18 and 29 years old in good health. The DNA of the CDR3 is TGTTGCCAGAGCTCGGTAACTACCTACGAGCAGTACGTC. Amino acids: CCQSSVTTYEQYV.